The subject of this entry is one T cell receptor beta chain. This record comes from a study of blood T cell repertoires in COVID-19. The overall study: The United States, Italy and Spain were the sources of the acute and convalescent COVID-19 samples.

Here immunoSEQ multiplex PCR was the method, and the copy in TCRdb shows in-frame clones only, minus some. The repertoire has about 210,000 clones, less than 90% of them found once; the top ten carry just over 0.7%. The trim removed 1 base at V and 7 bases at J, leaving 10 bases unmatched. The CDR3 runs to 16 residues. The germline gives CDR1 KGHSH, CDR2 LQKENI. The sequenced sample consisted of peripheral blood. This chain uses TRBV18 with TRBJ2-1; TRBD2 matches at 7 bases. The TCR sequence derives from a man aged 40-49 years with acute or convalescent COVID-19. CDR3: CASSPLESGIANEQFF. The CDR3 DNA reads as TGTGCCAGCTCACCACTGGAAAGCGGGATAGCGAATGAGCAGTTCTTC.